This TCR beta chain was sequenced during a study of control samples from healthy donors and cancer patients. This table comes from immunoSEQ multiplex PCR, and its TCRdb copy is limited to in-frame clones, with some not included. The sample contains more than 35,000 clones, roughly 94% of which appear only once. The CDR3 contains 13 residues. Trimming cost V 5 bases and J 9 bases, with 14 bases left between them. The germline gives CDR1 MNHNS, CDR2 SASEGT. The sequencing sample was made of blood. The source of this sequence is a man in his sixties in good health. The rearrangement joins TRBV6-1 to TRBJ1-5, with no clear D. In DNA, the CDR3 is TGTGCCAGCAGTTCGGACGGAGAGTGGCCCCAGCATTTT. Translated: CASSSDGEWPQHF.